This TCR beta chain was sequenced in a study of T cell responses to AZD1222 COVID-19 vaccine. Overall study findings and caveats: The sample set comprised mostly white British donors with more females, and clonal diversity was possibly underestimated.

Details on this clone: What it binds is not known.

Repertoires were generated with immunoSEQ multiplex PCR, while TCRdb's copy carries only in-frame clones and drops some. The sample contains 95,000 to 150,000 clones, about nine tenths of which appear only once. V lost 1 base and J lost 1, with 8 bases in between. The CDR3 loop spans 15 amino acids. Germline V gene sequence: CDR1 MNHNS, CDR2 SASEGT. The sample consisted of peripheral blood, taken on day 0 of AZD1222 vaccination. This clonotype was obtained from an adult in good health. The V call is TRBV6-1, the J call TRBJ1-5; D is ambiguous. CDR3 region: CASSEVSGSNQPQHF. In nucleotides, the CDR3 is TGTGCCAGCAGTGAAGTGTCGGGGAGCAATCAGCCCCAGCATTTT.